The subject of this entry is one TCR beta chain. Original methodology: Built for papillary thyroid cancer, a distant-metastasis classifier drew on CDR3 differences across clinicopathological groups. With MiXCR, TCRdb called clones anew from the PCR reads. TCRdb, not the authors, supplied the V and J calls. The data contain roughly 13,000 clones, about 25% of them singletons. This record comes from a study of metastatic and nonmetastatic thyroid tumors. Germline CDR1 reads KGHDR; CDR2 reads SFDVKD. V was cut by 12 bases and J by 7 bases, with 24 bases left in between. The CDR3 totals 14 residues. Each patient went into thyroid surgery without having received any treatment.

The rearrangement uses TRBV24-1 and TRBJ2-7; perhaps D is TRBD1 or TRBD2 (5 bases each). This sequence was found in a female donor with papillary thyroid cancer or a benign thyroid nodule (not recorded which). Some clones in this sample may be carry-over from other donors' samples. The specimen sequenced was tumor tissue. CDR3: CADEQRGTFYEQYF. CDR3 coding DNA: TGTGCCGACGAGCAGAGGGGTACTTTTTATGAGCAGTACTTC.